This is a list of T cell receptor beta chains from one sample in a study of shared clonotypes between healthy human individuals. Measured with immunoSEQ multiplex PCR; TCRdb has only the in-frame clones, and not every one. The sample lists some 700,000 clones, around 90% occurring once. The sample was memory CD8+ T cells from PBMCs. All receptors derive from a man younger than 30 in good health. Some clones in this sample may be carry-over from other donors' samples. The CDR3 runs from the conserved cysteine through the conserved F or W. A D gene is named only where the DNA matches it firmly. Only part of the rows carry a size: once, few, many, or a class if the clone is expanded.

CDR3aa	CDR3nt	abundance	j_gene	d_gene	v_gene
CASSPTGMMGDEQYF	TGTGCCAGCAGTCCGACCGGGATGATGGGGGACGAGCAGTACTTC	-	TRBJ2-7	-	TRBV27
CASSFGAGYTDTQYF	TGTGCCAGCAGCTTTGGCGCGGGGTACACAGATACGCAGTATTTT	-	TRBJ2-3	-	TRBV11-1
CASSQGQGFAYEQYF	TGCGCCAGCAGCCAGGGACAGGGATTTGCTTACGAGCAGTACTTC	-	TRBJ2-7	TRBD1	TRBV4-3
CASSEEIRGMPRETQYF	TGTGCCAGCAGTGAAGAAATACGAGGGATGCCCCGAGAGACCCAGTACTTC	-	TRBJ2-5	-	TRBV2
CAISESLRDAYGYTF	TGTGCCATCAGTGAGTCGCTGAGGGATGCCTATGGCTACACCTTC	-	TRBJ1-2	-	TRBV10-3
CASSSRGESNYGYTF	TGTGCCAGCAGCTCCCGGGGGGAGTCTAACTATGGCTACACCTTC	-	TRBJ1-2	-	TRBV7-6
CASSLNRDFTDTQYF	TGTGCCAGCAGCCTAAACCGGGACTTCACAGATACGCAGTATTTT	-	TRBJ2-3	-	TRBV7-3
CASSSGPTRYGYTF	TGTGCCAGCAGCTCCGGTCCCACCCGCTATGGCTACACCTTC	-	TRBJ1-2	-	TRBV7-3
CSVGDSYEQYF	TGCAGCGTGGGGGACAGCTACGAGCAGTACTTC	once	TRBJ2-7	TRBD1	TRBV29-1
CASSPAGNSYNEQFF	TGTGCCAGCAGCCCCGCCGGGAATTCCTACAATGAGCAGTTCTTC	-	TRBJ2-1	-	TRBV9
CASSQERRGETQYF	TGTGCCAGCAGCCAAGAACGCAGGGGGGAGACCCAGTACTTC	-	TRBJ2-5	TRBD1	TRBV4-2
CASGLRGALDFEQFF	TGTGCCAGCGGCCTTAGGGGGGCACTAGACTTTGAGCAGTTCTTC	-	TRBJ2-1	-	TRBV28
CASSQAGTRIGYTF	TGTGCCAGCAGCCAAGCCGGGACCAGGATTGGCTACACCTTC	-	TRBJ1-2	-	TRBV14
CASGTRGMGEQFF	TGTGCCAGCGGGACTAGGGGTATGGGTGAGCAGTTCTTC	-	TRBJ2-1	TRBD2	TRBV6-5
CASSPDLDEQFF	TGTGCCAGTAGTCCCGACTTGGATGAGCAGTTCTTC	-	TRBJ2-1	-	TRBV19
CASGGGGSSYNEQFF	TGTGCCAGCGGCGGGGGGGGAAGCTCCTACAATGAGCAGTTCTTC	-	TRBJ2-1	TRBD2	TRBV7-6
CASSLKRATDTQYF	TGTGCCAGCAGTTTAAAAAGGGCCACAGATACGCAGTATTTT	-	TRBJ2-3	-	TRBV28
CASSQGPAQGNEQYF	TGCGCCAGCAGCCAAGGTCCCGCACAAGGGAACGAGCAGTACTTC	-	TRBJ2-7	-	TRBV4-1
CASTAAMGNTIYF	TGTGCCAGTACGGCAGCCATGGGAAACACCATATATTTT	-	TRBJ1-3	-	TRBV19
CASSSEFRGSTEAFF	TGTGCCAGCAGCTCGGAATTCAGGGGGAGCACTGAAGCTTTCTTT	once	TRBJ1-1	TRBD1	TRBV5-4
CASSLASNQPQHF	TGCGCCAGCAGCTTGGCCAGCAATCAGCCCCAGCATTTT	-	TRBJ1-5	-	TRBV5-1
CASSRRGGRFTEAFF	TGTGCCAGTAGTCGAAGGGGGGGCAGGTTCACTGAAGCTTTCTTT	once	TRBJ1-1	-	TRBV19
CASSPTVTYEQYF	TGTGCCAGCAGCCCGACAGTAACCTACGAGCAGTACTTC	-	TRBJ2-7	-	TRBV11-2
CASSEKGNQPQHF	TGCGCCAGCAGTGAAAAGGGGAATCAGCCCCAGCATTTT	few	TRBJ1-5	-	TRBV10-2
CASSLYGLAGGTEQFF	TGTGCCAGCAGTTTGTACGGACTAGCGGGAGGAACTGAGCAGTTCTTC	-	TRBJ2-1	TRBD2	TRBV28
CASTQREGQYEQYF	TGTGCCAGCACCCAGCGGGAGGGCCAGTACGAGCAGTACTTC	-	TRBJ2-7	TRBD2	TRBV6-5
CASSPWGQARTEAFF	TGTGCCAGCAGCCCCTGGGGGCAGGCGAGAACTGAAGCTTTCTTT	-	TRBJ1-1	-	TRBV14
CASSLAGRPNRGYGYTF	TGTGCCAGCAGCTTAGCGGGACGTCCAAATCGGGGCTATGGCTACACCTTC	-	TRBJ1-2	-	TRBV12-1
CASRPGAGAGANVLTF	TGTGCCTCCCGCCCAGGGGCCGGGGCTGGGGCCAACGTCCTGACTTTC	-	TRBJ2-6	-	TRBV27
CASSLAGGQGAHEQYF	TGTGCCAGCAGCTTGGCCGGGGGACAGGGGGCACACGAGCAGTACTTC	-	TRBJ2-7	TRBD1	TRBV5-6
CASSFSRAAQETQYF	TGTGCCAGCAGTTTTTCTCGGGCCGCCCAAGAGACCCAGTACTTC	-	TRBJ2-5	-	TRBV27
CASSLFTGYNEQYF	TGTGCCAGCAGTTTATTTACCGGGTACAACGAGCAGTACTTC	-	TRBJ2-7	-	TRBV27
CASSLGTGLYNEQFF	TGTGCCAGCAGCTTAGGGACAGGACTCTACAATGAGCAGTTCTTC	once	TRBJ2-1	TRBD1	TRBV7-2
CASSQASKDEQYF	TGTGCCAGCAGCCAAGCTAGCAAAGACGAGCAGTACTTC	once	TRBJ2-7	-	TRBV4-2
CASSPSGRPQETQYF	TGTGCCAGCAGCCCTAGCGGGAGGCCCCAAGAGACCCAGTACTTC	-	TRBJ2-5	TRBD2	TRBV9
CASSERQGNQETQYF	TGTGCCAGCAGCGAAAGACAGGGCAATCAAGAGACCCAGTACTTC	-	TRBJ2-5	TRBD1	TRBV7-9
CATSVRQGTYEQYF	TGTGCCACCAGCGTACGACAGGGTACCTACGAGCAGTACTTC	-	TRBJ2-7	TRBD1	TRBV15
CASRPVPGLAGEETQYF	TGTGCCAGCAGACCCGTTCCGGGACTAGCGGGAGAGGAGACGCAGTATTTT	-	TRBJ2-3	TRBD2	TRBV7-8
CASSFTSGSFHNEQFF	TGTGCCAGCAGTTTTACAAGCGGGAGTTTCCACAATGAGCAGTTCTTC	-	TRBJ2-1	TRBD2	TRBV28
CASSRTREKLFF	TGTGCCAGCAGCCGAACGAGGGAAAAACTGTTTTTT	-	TRBJ1-4	-	TRBV7-9
CASRPDRGPLYYEQYF	TGTGCCAGCAGACCGGACAGGGGCCCTCTTTACTACGAGCAGTACTTC	-	TRBJ2-7	TRBD1	TRBV5-4
CASRPQGETQYF	TGTGCCAGCAGACCCCAGGGAGAGACCCAGTACTTC	-	TRBJ2-5	-	TRBV7-9
CASSLGSIGMETQYF	TGTGCCAGCAGCTTAGGCTCGATAGGAATGGAGACCCAGTACTTC	-	TRBJ2-5	-	TRBV11-2